The 24 T cell receptor beta chains listed next were all sequenced from one sample in a study of a mutant IDH1 vaccine in newly diagnosed glioma. Profiled with immunoSEQ multiplex PCR; TCRdb holds only in-frame clones, not every one. The sample has 100,000 to 150,000 clones; over 75% are singletons. No antigen is known for these receptors. The time point: week 11, during vaccination. Every vaccine dose comprised 300 ug of mutant IDH1 20-mer peptide plus topical imiquimod. This material consisted of PBMCs, taken from a glioma patient whose treatment included an IDH1 peptide vaccine. All receptors derive from a man aged 35-49 years with glioma.

J is TRBJ2-3 and V is TRBV10-2; TRBD1 aligns across 11 bases. The CDR3 extends over 14 amino acids. CDR1 and CDR2 (germline): WSHSY, SAAADI. J lost 6 bases, V lost 7 bases, and 6 bases had no gene match. The CDR3 DNA reads as TGCGCCAGCAATGGACAGGGGGCATCGGATACGCAGTATTTT. It yields the protein CASNGQGASDTQYF.

The chain couples TRBV11-2 to TRBJ1-1, with D tentatively TRBD1 (5 bases). The CDR3 is 13 residues long. Germline assignment: CDR1 SGHAT and CDR2 FQNNGV. V gave up 3 bases and J gave up 6 bases, with 11 bases separating them. CDR3 in amino acids: CASSLNGGAEAFF. Here the CDR3 DNA reads TGTGCCAGCAGCTTGAATGGGGGGGCTGAAGCTTTCTTT. The full variable domain, in which reference TRBV11-2 and TRBJ1-1 provide the parts outside the CDR3, is EAGVAQSPRYKIIEKRQSVAFWCNPISGHATLYWYQQILGQGPKLLIQFQNNGVVDDSQLPKDRFSAERLKGVDSTLKIQPAKLEDSAVYLCASSLNGGAEAFFGQGTRLTVV.

With respect to this clone: One junction end does not reproduce the germline sequence, and a read error may be involved. The chain uses TRBV6-5 and TRBJ2-7; D may be TRBD1 (6 bases). This CDR3 is 13 amino acids long. In germline, CDR1 is MNHEY, CDR2 SVGAGI. The CDR3 is CASSYSTRQALDF. The CDR3 bases are TGTGCCAGCAGTTACTCGACCCGACAGGCCCTCGACTTC.

This chain joins TRBV5-4 and TRBJ2-3; TRBD1 aligns across 12 bases. The CDR3 covers 17 residues. V lost 4 bases and J lost 2; bases outside the gene matches: 8. Germline CDR1 reads SGHNT; CDR2 reads YYREEE (reference sequence). CDR3 DNA sequence: TGTGCCAGCAGCCCGGGGACAGGGGGCTTCAACACAGATACGCAGTATTTT. Translation gives CASSPGTGGFNTDTQYF. Together with reference TRBV5-4 and TRBJ2-3, the CDR3 gives the full variable domain: ETGVTQSPTHLIKTRGQQVTLRCSSQSGHNTVSWYQQALGQGPQFIFQYYREEENGRGNFPPRFSGLQFPNYSSELNVNALELDDSALYLCASSPGTGGFNTDTQYFGPGTRLTVL.

This clone was seen only once. The chain carries TRBV11-2 and TRBJ2-7; TRBD2 might be the D (6 bases). CDR3 length equals 13 residues. V was shortened by 5 bases and J by 6 bases, with 14 bases between the two germline ends. Germline CDR1 and CDR2: SGHAT and FQNNGV. This CDR3 reads CASSLQTSIEQYF. In DNA, the CDR3 is TGTGCCAGCAGCCTCCAGACTAGTATCGAGCAGTACTTC.

The chain carries TRBV7-2 and TRBJ1-1, with a weak D call TRBD1 (6 bases). CDR3 length equals 14 residues. Deletions cut 4 bases from V and 0 bases from J, with 9 bases between. Per germline, CDR1 SGHTA and CDR2 FQGNSA. CDR3 protein: CASSSGVVNTEAFF. The CDR3, as DNA: TGTGCCAGCAGCTCAGGGGTAGTGAACACTGAAGCTTTCTTT.

V is TRBV4-2 and J is TRBJ2-1; TRBD2 agrees at 11 bases. Germline CDR1 is LGHNA and CDR2 is YNFKEQ. The CDR3 has 16 residues. The V and J ends lost 0 bases and 8 bases, in that order; junction bases with no gene match: 6. The CDR3 loop is CASSQDLAGGRDEQFF. The CDR3 bases are TGTGCCAGCAGCCAAGATTTAGCGGGGGGGCGTGATGAGCAGTTCTTC.

The rearrangement joins TRBV14 to TRBJ1-5; D not resolved. This CDR3 is built from 10 residues. Germline assignment: CDR1 SGHDN and CDR2 FVKESK. V lost 10 bases and J 5 bases, leaving 6 bases between the germline ends. For the CDR3, the DNA is TGTGCCACCTCCTATCAGCCCCAGCATTTT. It is translated as CATSYQPQHF.

In the case of this clone: The junction differs from germline at one of its ends, possibly a read error. The chain carries TRBV7-9 and TRBJ1-2; the D gene is possibly TRBD1 (5 bases). Per germline, CDR1 SEHNR and CDR2 FQNEAQ (reference sequence). The CDR3 has 14 residues. CDR3 DNA sequence: TGTGCCAGCAGCTATGGGACGGCTAATTATGGCTACACCTTC. Amino acid sequence: CASSYGTANYGYTF.

The chain combines TRBV5-6 with TRBJ1-1; TRBD1 aligns across 7 bases. The CDR3 runs to 13 residues. With V trimmed by 4 bases and J by 5 bases, 5 bases remained unmatched. The V gene's germline CDR1 is SGHDT and CDR2 YYEEEE. The CDR3 spells CASSPTGWTEAFF. The CDR3 DNA reads as TGTGCCAGCAGCCCGACAGGGTGGACTGAAGCTTTCTTT. The variable domain in full, completed from reference TRBV5-6 and TRBJ1-1, reads DAGVTQSPTHLIKTRGQQVTLRCSPKSGHDTVSWYQQALGQGPQFIFQYYEEEERQRGNFPDRFSGHQFPNYSSELNVNALLLGDSALYLCASSPTGWTEAFFGQGTRLTVV.

This clone was seen a single time. The chain joins TRBV7-2 to TRBJ2-7; possible D gene TRBD2, 5 bases. The CDR3 runs 15 residues. In germline, CDR1 is SGHTA, CDR2 FQGNSA. V was pared by 1 base and J by 2 bases, with 12 bases between. The CDR3 loop is CASSLDKGSPYEQYF. The CDR3 DNA sequence: TGTGCCAGCAGCTTAGACAAAGGGAGCCCCTACGAGCAGTACTTC.

The rearrangement joins TRBV10-3 to TRBJ1-2; D is unclear. The germline CDR1 and CDR2 sequences are ENHRY and SYGVKD. The CDR3 is 13 amino acids. Trimming stripped 7 bases from V and 3 bases from J, with 12 bases between. CDR3 region: CAIKIREDYGYTF. CDR3 nucleotides: TGTGCCATCAAGATTCGGGAGGACTATGGCTACACCTTC.

This chain connects TRBV4-2 to TRBJ2-6, with 12 bases aligning to TRBD1. V dropped 1 base and J dropped 4; count of bases not matched to a gene: 17. This CDR3 spans 22 amino acids. CDR1 LGHNA and CDR2 YNFKEQ come from the germline V gene. The chain's CDR3 is CASSQAVRDRGRSMSGANVLTF. In DNA form, the CDR3 reads TGTGCCAGCAGCCAAGCGGTGCGGGACAGGGGGCGGTCGATGTCCGGGGCCAACGTCCTGACTTTC.

This chain connects TRBV6-5 to TRBJ2-1; 11 nucleotides agree with TRBD2. The germline V gene has CDR1 MNHEY and CDR2 SVGAGI. V lost 5 bases, J lost 5 bases, and 5 bases stayed unmatched. This CDR3 comprises 15 residues. The CDR3 is CASSGGLAGHNEQFF. As DNA, the CDR3 is TGTGCCAGCAGTGGAGGACTAGCGGGTCACAATGAGCAGTTCTTC.

This chain links TRBV4-3 with TRBJ1-1; no firm D call. V was trimmed by 4 bases and J by 2 bases, leaving 14 bases between them. The CDR3 totals 15 residues. From germline, CDR1 is LGHNA and CDR2 YSLEER. The CDR3, as DNA: TGCGCCAGCAGCCGACGAATTGGAGGCAACACTGAAGCTTTCTTT. Protein: CASSRRIGGNTEAFF.

This chain joins TRBV5-4 and TRBJ2-1, with D perhaps TRBD2 (6 bases). The CDR3 has 16 residues. Germline assignment: CDR1 SGHNT and CDR2 YYREEE (reference sequence). V gave up 4 bases and J gave up 0 bases, with 14 bases separating them. Here the CDR3 reads CASSPGERLSYNEQFF. In nucleotides, the CDR3 is TGTGCCAGCAGCCCGGGGGAACGCCTCTCCTACAATGAGCAGTTCTTC.

The chain is built from TRBV19 and TRBJ2-1; D is tentatively TRBD1 or TRBD2 (5 bases each). The V gene's germline CDR1 is LNHDA and CDR2 SQIVND (reference sequence). Between the trimmed V and J ends, which lost 5 bases and 6 bases, there was a span of 14 bases. This CDR3 comprises 14 residues. This CDR3 reads CASSWGRGFNEQFF. CDR3 DNA: TGTGCCAGTAGTTGGGGCCGGGGATTCAATGAGCAGTTCTTC.

CDR3: CSVEGGRGSTDTQYF. In nucleotides, the CDR3 is TGCAGCGTTGAAGGGGGCAGGGGCAGCACAGATACGCAGTATTTT. V gene TRBV29-1 combines with J gene TRBJ2-3; tentative D call: TRBD1 (6 bases). This CDR3 is 15 amino acids long. The germline CDR1 and CDR2 sequences are SQVTM and ANQGSEA. The V and J ends lost 1 base and 0 bases respectively, with 11 bases between them.

The chain links TRBV15 to TRBJ1-6, with D maybe TRBD1 (5 bases). The CDR3 has 15 amino acids. V was pared by 0 bases and J by 11 bases, with 14 bases between. Germline V gives CDR1 LNHNV, CDR2 YYDKDF (reference sequence). CDR3 DNA: TGTGCCACCAGCAGAGATTGGAGGGAAGGGGCACCCCTCCACTTT. Protein product: CATSRDWREGAPLHF.

V and J are TRBV5-4 and TRBJ2-1; TRBD2 matches 12 bases. V was pared by 4 bases and J by 9 bases, with 17 bases of the junction left unmatched. CDR1 is SGHNT and CDR2 is YYREEE in the germline V gene (reference sequence). This CDR3 comprises 18 residues. In DNA form, the CDR3 reads TGTGCCAGCAGCCCCGGCCCTGATCTAGCGGGGGGGGCGGGTGAGCAGTTCTTC. This codes for CASSPGPDLAGGAGEQFF. Filled out from reference TRBV5-4 and TRBJ2-1, the complete variable domain reads ETGVTQSPTHLIKTRGQQVTLRCSSQSGHNTVSWYQQALGQGPQFIFQYYREEENGRGNFPPRFSGLQFPNYSSELNVNALELDDSALYLCASSPGPDLAGGAGEQFFGPGTRLTVL.

This chain joins TRBV5-1 and TRBJ2-5; D gene ambiguous. This CDR3 is 12 amino acids long. CDR1 and CDR2 from the germline V gene are SGHRS and YFSETQ. The ends were cut back, 0 bases at V and 4 bases at J, with 4 bases in the middle. The CDR3 sequence is CASSLGRETQYF. The CDR3 DNA reads TGCGCCAGCAGCTTGGGGCGAGAGACCCAGTACTTC.

The J gene is TRBJ2-3, the V gene TRBV4-2, with 7 bases identical to TRBD2. The CDR3 length is 16 residues. Per the germline V gene, CDR1 is LGHNA and CDR2 is YNFKEQ. The trim removed 3 bases at V and 1 base at J, leaving 7 bases unmatched. Written as DNA, the CDR3 is TGTGCCAGCAGCCATACGAGCGGGGCGGGCACAGATACGCAGTATTTT. The encoded protein is CASSHTSGAGTDTQYF.

The CDR3 region is CASTNVGVHEQYF. CDR3 coding DNA: TGCGCCAGCACCAATGTGGGGGTCCACGAGCAGTACTTC. The gene calls are TRBV5-1 and TRBJ2-7, with D possibly being TRBD1 or TRBD2 (5 bases each). V lost 6 bases and J 5 bases, leaving 15 bases between the germline ends. The CDR3 loop spans 13 amino acids. Germline lookup yields CDR1 SGHRS and CDR2 YFSETQ.

The rearrangement links TRBV11-2 to TRBJ1-3, with TRBD1 matching 8 bases. CDR1 SGHAT and CDR2 FQNNGV come from the germline V gene. The CDR3 covers 19 residues. Germline trimming cut 4 bases from V and 0 bases from J; bases unmatched to any gene: 14. CDR3 in DNA: TGTGCCAGCAGCTCCCCAGCCGGGACAGGTTCCTACTCTGGAAACACCATATATTTT. Its protein is CASSSPAGTGSYSGNTIYF.